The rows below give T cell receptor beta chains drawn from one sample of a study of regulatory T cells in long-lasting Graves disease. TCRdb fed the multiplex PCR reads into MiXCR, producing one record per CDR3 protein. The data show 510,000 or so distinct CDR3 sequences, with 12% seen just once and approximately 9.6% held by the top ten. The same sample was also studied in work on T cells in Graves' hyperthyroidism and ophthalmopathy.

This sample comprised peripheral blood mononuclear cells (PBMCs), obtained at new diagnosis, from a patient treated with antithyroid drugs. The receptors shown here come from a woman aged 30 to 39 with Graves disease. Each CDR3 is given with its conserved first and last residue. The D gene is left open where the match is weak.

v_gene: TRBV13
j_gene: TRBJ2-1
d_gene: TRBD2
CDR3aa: CASTGLASTYNEQFF

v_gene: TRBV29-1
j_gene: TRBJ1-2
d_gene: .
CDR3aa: CSVARGGDYGYTF

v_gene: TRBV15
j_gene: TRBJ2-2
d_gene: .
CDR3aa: CATSREPWGSTGELFF

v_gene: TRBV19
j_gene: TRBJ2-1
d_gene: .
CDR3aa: CASSIMCNEQFF

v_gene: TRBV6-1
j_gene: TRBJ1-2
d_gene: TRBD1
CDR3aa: CASSLTGKDGYTF

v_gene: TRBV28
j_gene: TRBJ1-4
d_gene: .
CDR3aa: CASSLIWGANEKLFF

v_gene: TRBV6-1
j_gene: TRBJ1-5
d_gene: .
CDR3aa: CASSRGPTYPQHF

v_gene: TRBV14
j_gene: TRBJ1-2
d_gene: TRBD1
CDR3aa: CASSLGGRGYTF

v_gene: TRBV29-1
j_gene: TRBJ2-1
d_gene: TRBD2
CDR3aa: CSVALAGANEQFF

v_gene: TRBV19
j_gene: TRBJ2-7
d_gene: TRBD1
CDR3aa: CASSILFGQGYEQYF

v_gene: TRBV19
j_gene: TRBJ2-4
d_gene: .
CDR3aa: CTSSIGVGVAKNIQYF

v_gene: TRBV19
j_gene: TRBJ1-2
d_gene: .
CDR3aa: CASRTQPQSGYTF

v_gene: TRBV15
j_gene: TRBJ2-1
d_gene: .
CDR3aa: CATSRDRLDPYNEQFF

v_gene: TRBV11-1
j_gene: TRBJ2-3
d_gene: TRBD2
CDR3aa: CASAGLVGRTDTQYF

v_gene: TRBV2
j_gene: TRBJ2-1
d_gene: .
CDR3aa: CASSEVLMGREGEFF

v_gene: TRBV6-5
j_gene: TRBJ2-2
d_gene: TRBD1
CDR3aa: CASSFGRQTGVGELFF

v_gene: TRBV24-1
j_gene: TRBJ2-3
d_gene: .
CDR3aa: CATAPRGFMSDTQYF

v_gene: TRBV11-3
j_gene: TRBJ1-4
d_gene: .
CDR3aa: CASSSRGPNEKLFF

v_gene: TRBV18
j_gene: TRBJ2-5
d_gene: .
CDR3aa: CASSYDPGTQYF

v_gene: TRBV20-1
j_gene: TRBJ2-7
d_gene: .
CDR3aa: CSARPQTRPYEQYF

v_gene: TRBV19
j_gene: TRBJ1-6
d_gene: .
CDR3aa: CASKTSSYNSPLHF

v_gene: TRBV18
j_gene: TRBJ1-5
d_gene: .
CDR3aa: CASSPGGYNQPQHF

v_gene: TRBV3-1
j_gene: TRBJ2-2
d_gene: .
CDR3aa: CASRQNTGELFF

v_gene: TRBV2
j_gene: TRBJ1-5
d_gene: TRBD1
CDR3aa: CASSHEQGSNQPQHF

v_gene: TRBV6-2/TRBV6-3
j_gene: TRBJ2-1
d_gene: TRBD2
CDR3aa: CASSYSGGGSYNEQFF

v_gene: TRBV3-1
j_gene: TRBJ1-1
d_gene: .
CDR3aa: CASSLRQGPNTEAFF

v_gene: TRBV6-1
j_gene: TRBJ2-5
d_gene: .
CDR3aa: CASSTFFGETQYF